This TCR beta chain was identified in a study of cytomegalovirus exposure and HLA in healthy donors. Overall study context: The 120 validation repertoires were produced on the same platform as the 500 to 800 repertoires of the first cohort. This was reported in a later analysis.

Clones were read by immunoSEQ multiplex PCR, and TCRdb kept only the in-frame ones, dropping some. The data contain roughly 200,000 clones, 80% to 85% of them singletons. CDR1 and CDR2 (germline): SGHRS, YFSETQ. Trimming pared 3 bases from V and 3 bases from J, leaving 12 bases between. The CDR3 is 15 amino acids. The sequencing input was PBMCs. The sequence was collected from a woman aged 18-35 years in good health and CMV-seropositive. The genes are TRBV5-1 and TRBJ1-4, with D possibly TRBD1 on 5 matching bases. The CDR3 here is CASSWTSQANEKLFF. The CDR3 nucleotides read TGCGCCAGCAGCTGGACAAGCCAAGCTAATGAAAAACTGTTTTTT.